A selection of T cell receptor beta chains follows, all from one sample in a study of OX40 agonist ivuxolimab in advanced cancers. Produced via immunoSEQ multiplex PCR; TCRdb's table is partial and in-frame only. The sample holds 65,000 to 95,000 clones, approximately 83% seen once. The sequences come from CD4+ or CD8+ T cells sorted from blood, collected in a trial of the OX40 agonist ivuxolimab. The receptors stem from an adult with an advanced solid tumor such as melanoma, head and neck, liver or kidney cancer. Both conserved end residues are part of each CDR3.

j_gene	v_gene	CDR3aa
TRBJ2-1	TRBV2	CASSGDRAPGNEQFF
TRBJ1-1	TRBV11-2	CASSEAPSAFF
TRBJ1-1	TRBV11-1	CASSLVAGGLNTFF
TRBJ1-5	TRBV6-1	CASSARGQGRNQPQHF
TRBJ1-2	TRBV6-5	CASSPTQGGEGYTF
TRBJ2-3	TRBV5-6	CASSLNPGSYTDTQYF
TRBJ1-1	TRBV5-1	CASSLELNTEAFF
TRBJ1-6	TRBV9	CASSSGQASSPLHF
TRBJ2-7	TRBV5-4	CASSMTGTSVSYEQYF
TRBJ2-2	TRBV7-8	CASRLAGASGHTGELFF
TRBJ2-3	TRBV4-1	CASSPRLIRTGTSTDTQYF
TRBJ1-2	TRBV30	CAWGEQGAVNYGYTF
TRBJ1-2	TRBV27	CASSPLGAAPAYGYTF
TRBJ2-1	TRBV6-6	CASSQPGLASNEQFF
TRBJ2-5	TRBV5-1	CASRTGTGWNEETQYF
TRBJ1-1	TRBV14	CASSALDRGRTEAFF
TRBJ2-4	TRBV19	CASSIVGVAKNIQYF
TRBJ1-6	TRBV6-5	CASSYSPAALYSPLHF
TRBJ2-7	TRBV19	CASIKVAASNSGAHSYEQYF
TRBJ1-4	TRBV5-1	CASSLSQGGEKLFF
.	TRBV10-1	CASSDDRDCAYEQYF
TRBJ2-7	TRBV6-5	CASSYSRGPSYEQYF
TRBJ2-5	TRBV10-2	CASGNRDSQETQYF
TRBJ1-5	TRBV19	CASSWARDSNQPQHF
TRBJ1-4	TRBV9	CASSTQAGDEKLFF
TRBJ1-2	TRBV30	CACDGWDGYTF